The sequence of this T cell receptor (beta chain) was determined in a study of cytomegalovirus exposure and HLA in healthy donors. This clone was observed a few times. Trimming removed 0 bases at V and 7 bases at J, with 6 bases between. The V gene's germline CDR1 is DFQATT and CDR2 SNEGSKA (reference sequence). CDR3 length equals 11 residues. Both 60 Vbeta primers and 13 Jbeta primers went into the PCR. Clones were read by immunoSEQ multiplex PCR, and TCRdb kept only the in-frame ones, dropping some. Of about 120,000 clones listed, over 75% are singletons. V is TRBV20-1 and J is TRBJ2-5; D unclear. The sample was PBMCs. The sequence came from a man aged 35 to 55 in good health and CMV-seronegative. CDR3 in DNA: TGCAGTGCTAGAGAAACTCGGACCCAGTACTTC. Protein product: CSARETRTQYF.